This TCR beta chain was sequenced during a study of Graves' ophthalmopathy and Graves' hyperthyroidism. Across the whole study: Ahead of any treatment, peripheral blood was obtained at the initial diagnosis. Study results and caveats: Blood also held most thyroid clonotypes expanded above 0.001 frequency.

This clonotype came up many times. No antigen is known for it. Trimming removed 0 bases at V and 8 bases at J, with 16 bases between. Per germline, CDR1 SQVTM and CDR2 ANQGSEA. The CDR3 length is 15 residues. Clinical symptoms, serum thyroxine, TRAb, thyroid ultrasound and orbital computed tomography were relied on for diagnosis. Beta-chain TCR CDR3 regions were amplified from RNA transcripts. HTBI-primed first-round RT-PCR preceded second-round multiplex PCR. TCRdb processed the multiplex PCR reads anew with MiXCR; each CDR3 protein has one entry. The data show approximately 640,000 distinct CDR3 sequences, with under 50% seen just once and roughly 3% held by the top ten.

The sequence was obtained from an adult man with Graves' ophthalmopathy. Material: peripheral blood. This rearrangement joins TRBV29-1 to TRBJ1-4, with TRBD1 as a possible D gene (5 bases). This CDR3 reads CSVEDPREIREKLFF. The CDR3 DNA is TGCAGCGTTGAAGATCCCAGGGAAATTCGCGAAAAACTGTTTTTT.